This record covers a single T cell receptor beta chain. This sample's TCRbeta library carried unique molecular identifier barcodes. TCRdb re-analysed the PCR reads in MiXCR, keeping a single row per CDR3 protein. The sample lists approximately 420,000 distinct CDR3 sequences; roughly a tenth were seen once. The data originate from a study of T-cell reconstitution after alpha-beta-depleted transplantation in children. Germline CDR1 reads SGHRS; CDR2 reads YFSETQ. CDR3 length equals 14 residues. Germline trimming cut 4 bases from V and 8 bases from J; bases unmatched to any gene: 9. This specimen consisted of PBMCs from the stem cell graft donor, obtained from the stem cell graft. The clonotype was recovered from a human donor who donated a stem cell graft to a child with acute myeloid leukemia. The gene calls are TRBV5-1 and TRBJ2-1; 7 bases are a match to TRBD1. The CDR3 DNA follows: TGCGCCAGCAGCCATGACAGGGTCTCGTATGAGCAGTTCTTC. Protein sequence: CASSHDRVSYEQFF.